The sequence of this T cell receptor delta chain was determined in a study of γδ T cells in repeated Plasmodium falciparum infection. Flow sorting of PBMC yielded separate Vgamma9/Vdelta2+ and Vdelta2-negative gammadelta T cell populations for bulk repertoire analysis. General study results and limits: Waves of new clonotype selection appeared after repeated controlled infections in Vdelta2-negative, largely Vdelta1+, gammadelta T cells.

TRG and TRD sequences were obtained from every sorted gammadelta sample. TCRdb redid clone calling on the multiplex PCR reads using CATT. Of 45,000 to 60,000 delta-chain clones listed, approximately 2% were seen once; the top ten hold around 24%. The CDR3 totals 21 residues. J lost 0 bases, V lost 5 bases, and 24 bases had no gene match. Germline CDR1 reads TSWWSYY; CDR2 reads QGS. Remarks on this clone: Its antigen is still unknown. TCRdb pairs this DNA with a much larger clone's protein that differs at residue 9, likely a read error; the protein shown was translated from the DNA.

The chain employs TRDV1 and TRDJ1; 7 bases are shared with TRDD3. TCRdb gives no J gene; it was assigned here by matching the DNA to germline. The sequence came from a pool of human donors (malaria-infected and uninfected, not separated). The specimen was gamma-delta T cells from blood. CDR3 DNA sequence: TGTGCTCTTGGGATAACTGTCCAGACCGCTGGGGGGCTAAACTACACCGATAAACTCATCTTT. It encodes CALGITVQTAGGLNYTDKLIF.